Detailed here is one TCR beta chain. The antigen is unknown. The assay was immunoSEQ multiplex PCR, and TCRdb's table has in-frame clones only and misses some. The sample includes some 83,000 clones, around 85% of them seen just once. This sample is part of a study of OX40 agonist ivuxolimab in advanced cancers. Study information: Among those enrolled, mean age was around 60 years (range 23 to 79) and 75% to 90% were male. Prior anti-PD-1, anti-PD-L1 or anti-CTLA-4 therapy did not bar entry, and approximately 40% had some. Overall study findings and caveats: Researchers report that CD8+ T cells had, on average, more expanded clones than CD4+.

Germline values: CDR1 SGHTA, CDR2 FQGNSA. J lost 4 bases, V lost 5 bases, and 12 bases had no gene match. The length of the CDR3 is 16 residues. This material consisted of CD4+ or CD8+ T cells sorted from blood, taken in a trial of the OX40 agonist ivuxolimab. J is TRBJ2-3 and V is TRBV7-2, with TRBD2 identical over 7 bases. The clonotype was recovered from an adult with an advanced solid tumor such as melanoma, head and neck, liver or kidney cancer. CDR3 residues: CASSPRGRGFADTQYF. CDR3 nucleotide sequence: TGTGCCAGCAGCCCCCGGGGGAGGGGTTTCGCAGATACGCAGTATTTT.